These 15 T cell receptor beta chains originate from one sample sequenced in a study of blood T cell repertoires in COVID-19. Profiled with immunoSEQ multiplex PCR; TCRdb holds only in-frame clones, not every one. Among more than 200,000 clones listed, roughly 90% were seen once. The material sequenced was PBMCs or T cells enriched from blood (not recorded which). The receptors come from a woman in her thirties with acute COVID-19.

V gene TRBV18 combines with J gene TRBJ2-1; D unresolved. CDR1 and CDR2 (germline): KGHSH, LQKENI. The CDR3 spans 15 residues. The V end lost 3 bases, the J end lost 4 bases, and 13 bases lay between the germline ends. The DNA for the CDR3 is TGTGCCAGCTCACCTATGGGCGACGAATACAATGAGCAGTTCTTC. This sequence encodes CASSPMGDEYNEQFF. Variable domain in full (rest from reference TRBV18 and TRBJ2-1): NAGVMQNPRHLVRRRGQEARLRCSPMKGHSHVYWYRQLPEEGLKFMVYLQKENIIDESGMPKERFSAEFPKEGPSILRIQQVVRGDSAAYFCASSPMGDEYNEQFFGPGTRLTVL.

The V gene is TRBV6-2 or TRBV6-3, the J gene TRBJ1-2; D uncertain. V lost 5 bases, J lost 7 bases, and 14 bases lay in between. The CDR3 is 13 amino acids. Per the germline V gene, CDR1 is MNHEY and CDR2 is SVGEGT. Here the CDR3 reads CASSPPHSLGYTF. The DNA for the CDR3 is TGTGCCAGCAGTCCGCCCCATAGTCTTGGCTACACCTTC.

The chain couples TRBV5-4 to TRBJ1-6; 8 nucleotides agree with TRBD1. Germline V gives CDR1 SGHNT, CDR2 YYREEE (reference sequence). Losses at the gene ends were 3 bases for V and 8 bases for J; bases not matched to a gene: 7. The CDR3 runs 15 residues. The CDR3, as DNA: TGTGCCAGCAGCTCCCCGGACAGGGCGGATTCACCCCTCCACTTT. Amino acid sequence: CASSSPDRADSPLHF.

The chain joins TRBV9 to TRBJ2-2, with 7 positions matching TRBD1. The CDR3 extends over 14 amino acids. Germline V gene sequence: CDR1 SGDLS, CDR2 YYNGEE. V was pared by 2 bases and J by 6 bases, with 4 bases of the junction left unmatched. The DNA for the CDR3 is TGTGCCAGCAGCGTTACAGGGGTGGCCGGGGAGCTGTTTTTT. This encodes CASSVTGVAGELFF.

The chain has TRBV9 and TRBJ1-2; perhaps TRBD1 as D (5 bases). Trimming cost V 0 bases and J 3 bases, with 9 bases left between them. Looked up from germline, CDR1 is SGDLS and CDR2 is YYNGEE. The CDR3 extends over 14 amino acids. CDR3 region: CASSVGGLDYGYTF. CDR3 coding DNA: TGTGCCAGCAGCGTAGGGGGCCTGGACTATGGCTACACCTTC.

The DNA of the CDR3 is TGTGCCAGTAAGAAAGGGTCGACAGGGATTCAGGAGCCCCAGCATTTT. Translation gives CASKKGSTGIQEPQHF. V is TRBV19 and J is TRBJ1-5; 7 bases agree with TRBD1. CDR1 and CDR2 (germline): LNHDA, SQIVND (reference sequence). This CDR3 comprises 16 residues. V lost 7 bases and J lost 8; bases outside the gene matches: 17.

The chain links TRBV5-1 to TRBJ1-1, with TRBD1 as a possible D gene (6 bases). Germline values: CDR1 SGHRS, CDR2 YFSETQ. Trimming removed 4 bases from V and 1 base from J, with 14 bases in between. The CDR3 runs to 15 residues. CDR3 coding DNA: TGCGCCAGCAGCCCACTGACAGGAAAGAACACTGAAGCTTTCTTT. Translated, it gives CASSPLTGKNTEAFF.

V gene TRBV5-1 combines with J gene TRBJ2-7; TRBD2 might be the D (7 bases). From germline, CDR1 is SGHRS and CDR2 YFSETQ. The CDR3 sequence is 16 residues long. V shed 1 base and J shed 3 bases, with 17 bases lying between them. CDR3 region: CASSLLRGPLGYEQYF. The CDR3 DNA follows: TGCGCCAGCAGCTTGTTGCGGGGGCCCCTTGGCTACGAGCAGTACTTC.

The chain couples TRBV28 to TRBJ2-7, with 8 bases aligning to TRBD1. From germline, CDR1 is MDHEN and CDR2 SYDVKM. Trimming cost V 6 bases and J 3 bases; bases outside gene matches: 7. This CDR3 comprises 14 residues. The CDR3: CASREGQGHYEQYF. CDR3 nucleotide sequence: TGTGCCAGCAGAGAAGGACAGGGCCACTACGAGCAGTACTTC.

The DNA of the CDR3 is TGTGCCAGCAGCCAGGACAGGGGGCAACCCACAGATACGCAGTATTTT. Protein product: CASSQDRGQPTDTQYF. The rearrangement uses TRBV3-1 (or the pseudogene TRBV3-2) and TRBJ2-3; 11 bases fit TRBD1. V lost 3 bases to trimming and J lost 2 bases; unmatched junction nucleotides: 4. Germline V gene lookup returns CDR1 LGHDT and CDR2 YNNKEL (reference sequence). This CDR3 has 16 amino acids.

This clone was recorded only once. The CDR3 region is CASSYSGVNEQFF. CDR3 in DNA: TGCGCCAGCAGCTATAGCGGGGTCAATGAGCAGTTCTTC. This chain joins TRBV5-1 and TRBJ2-1; 8 bases agree with TRBD2. This CDR3 contains 13 residues. V was pared by 3 bases and J by 6 bases, with 2 bases of the junction left unmatched. CDR1 SGHRS and CDR2 YFSETQ come from the germline V gene.

V gene TRBV28 combines with J gene TRBJ1-5; weak D call: TRBD1 (6 bases). Trimming shortened V by 7 bases and J by 11 bases, and 27 bases separated the two germline ends. The CDR3 is made up of 16 amino acids. Looked up from germline, CDR1 is MDHEN and CDR2 is SYDVKM. Written as DNA, the CDR3 is TGTGCCAGCATTCTAGGACAGTCCGCCTGGGGGTCAGCCCAGCATTTT. It specifies CASILGQSAWGSAQHF.

As regards this clone: The DNA is omitted, as the CDR3 cannot be located on it reliably, and the CDR3 follows TCRdb's listing. This chain connects TRBV27 to TRBJ2-2; TRBD1 reflects the table's D call only, with no check against the DNA. Germline assignment: CDR1 MNHEY and CDR2 SMNVEV (reference sequence). The CDR3 length is 17 residues, termini included. CDR3 region: CASSFLETGEGTGELFF.

The chain links TRBV7-9 to TRBJ1-4, with 9 bases that match TRBD1. Germline values: CDR1 SEHNR, CDR2 FQNEAQ (reference sequence). This CDR3 is built from 15 residues. The trim removed 5 bases at V and 6 bases at J, leaving 7 bases unmatched. DNA of the CDR3: TGTGCCAGCAGCCCGGGGGGACAGGGCCATGAAAAACTGTTTTTT. It encodes CASSPGGQGHEKLFF.

The chain recombines TRBV29-1 with TRBJ2-1; D is perhaps TRBD2 (5 bases). Germline assignment: CDR1 SQVTM and CDR2 ANQGSEA. V was cut by 4 bases and J by 0 bases, with 10 bases left in between. This CDR3 comprises 14 residues. The CDR3, as DNA: TGCAGCGTTGTAGTAGGGAGCTCCTACAATGAGCAGTTCTTC. It specifies CSVVVGSSYNEQFF.